This entry lists 5 T cell receptor beta chains sequenced from one sample in a study of CD8+CD57+ T cells in acquired aplastic anemia. Genomic DNA was employed as the template in profiling TCR beta VDJ and CDR3. TCRdb reprocessed the reads via MiXCR and lists one record per CDR3 protein. The table lists 350,000 to 450,000 distinct CDR3 sequences, under 80% of them singletons, with approximately 3.9% in the top ten. Sequenced material: sorted CD4+, CD8+, or CD8+CD57+ T cells (not recorded which) from PBMCs. The receptors originated from a human donor in good health, serving as a control.

This clonotype was counted once. The chain links TRBV7-8 to TRBJ2-7; tentatively, D is TRBD1 (6 bases). Per the germline V gene, CDR1 is SGHVS and CDR2 is FQNEAQ. Trimming cost V 5 bases and J 5 bases, with 13 bases left between them. The CDR3 has 13 amino acids. The chain's CDR3 is CASSPGQFHEQYF. CDR3 bases: TGTGCCAGCAGCCCCGGACAGTTCCACGAGCAGTACTTC.

Worth noting for this clonotype: Relative to the germline gene, one junction end is altered; a read error may explain this. The genes are TRBV5-1 and TRBJ1-4, with D tentatively TRBD1 (5 bases). The CDR3 has 11 residues. Germline CDR1 SGHRS, CDR2 YFSETQ. CDR3 sequence: CASSEAGDYTF. Here the CDR3 DNA reads TGTGCCAGCAGCGAGGCGGGGGATTACACTTTT.

Concerning this clonotype: Here the CDR3 omits its conserved ending phenylalanine or tryptophan, so a read error is the likely source. The limits of the CDR3 on the DNA are not certain, so only TCRdb's listed CDR3 is given. V and J are TRBV9 and TRBJ2-7. A total of 13 residues make up the CDR3, ends included. Germline CDR1 is SGDLS and CDR2 is YYNGEE. CDR3 residues: CASSVAMAADNEI.

The chain recombines TRBV20-1 with TRBJ1-3; tentatively, D is TRBD1 (5 bases). There are 13 residues in the CDR3. Trimming took 7 bases from V and 3 from J, leaving 13 bases between them. Germline values: CDR1 DFQATT, CDR2 SNEGSKA (reference sequence). CDR3 protein: CSVTGGFGNTIYF. The CDR3 DNA reads TGCAGTGTTACTGGGGGTTTTGGAAACACCATATATTTT.

V and J are TRBV9 and TRBJ2-1; TRBD2 might be the D (7 bases). The CDR3 is 13 residues long. The germline CDR1 and CDR2 sequences are SGDLS and YYNGEE. Between the trimmed V and J ends, which lost 4 bases and 8 bases, there was a span of 13 bases. Here the CDR3 reads CASSYGGGDEQFF. CDR3 nucleotides: TGTGCCAGCAGCTACGGCGGGGGCGATGAGCAGTTCTTC.